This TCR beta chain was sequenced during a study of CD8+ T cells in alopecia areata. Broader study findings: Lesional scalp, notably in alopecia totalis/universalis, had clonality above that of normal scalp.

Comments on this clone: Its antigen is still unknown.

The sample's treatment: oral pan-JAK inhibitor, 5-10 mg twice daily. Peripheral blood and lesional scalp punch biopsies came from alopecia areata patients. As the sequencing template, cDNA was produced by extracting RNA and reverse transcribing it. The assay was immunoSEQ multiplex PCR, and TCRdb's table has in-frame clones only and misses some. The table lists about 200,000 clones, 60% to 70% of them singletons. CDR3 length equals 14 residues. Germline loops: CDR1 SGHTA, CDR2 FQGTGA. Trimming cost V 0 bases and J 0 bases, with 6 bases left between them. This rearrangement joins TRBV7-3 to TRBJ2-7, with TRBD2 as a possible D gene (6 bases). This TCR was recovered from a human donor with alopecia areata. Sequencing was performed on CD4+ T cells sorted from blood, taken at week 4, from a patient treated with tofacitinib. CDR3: CASSLTGGSYEQYF. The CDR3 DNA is TGTGCCAGCAGCTTAACCGGGGGCTCCTACGAGCAGTACTTC.